This T cell receptor beta chain stems from a study of regulatory T cells in long-lasting Graves disease. CDR3-region Arm-PCR and iRepertoire HTBI primers produced the TCR beta libraries. From the multiplex PCR reads, TCRdb called clonotypes with MiXCR, one entry per CDR3 protein. The sample consists of hundreds of thousands of distinct CDR3 sequences, less than 25% of them appearing once. In its sample, this clonotype was seen many times. Its specificity is not known. The time point here: persistent/refractory GD, antithyroid drugs over 5 years with positive TRAb. PBMC RNA was the source of the TCR library. Study-level findings and limits: TRBV28, TRBJ1-2 and TRBJ2-5 were favored in persistent disease. Persistent-disease Graves' patients showed less TCR diversity than new cases.

This CDR3 is 12 amino acids long. Trimming stripped 7 bases from V and 3 bases from J, with 6 bases between. Germline V CDR1 and CDR2: LGHNT, FRNRAP. The chain combines TRBV12-5 with TRBJ2-2; D is ambiguous. This receptor was identified in a female donor with Graves disease. Sequences were derived from peripheral blood mononuclear cells (PBMCs), sampled when the disease was refractory, from a patient treated with antithyroid drugs. The CDR3 reads CASAVDTGELFF. CDR3 bases: TGTGCTAGTGCAGTAGACACCGGGGAGCTGTTTTTT.